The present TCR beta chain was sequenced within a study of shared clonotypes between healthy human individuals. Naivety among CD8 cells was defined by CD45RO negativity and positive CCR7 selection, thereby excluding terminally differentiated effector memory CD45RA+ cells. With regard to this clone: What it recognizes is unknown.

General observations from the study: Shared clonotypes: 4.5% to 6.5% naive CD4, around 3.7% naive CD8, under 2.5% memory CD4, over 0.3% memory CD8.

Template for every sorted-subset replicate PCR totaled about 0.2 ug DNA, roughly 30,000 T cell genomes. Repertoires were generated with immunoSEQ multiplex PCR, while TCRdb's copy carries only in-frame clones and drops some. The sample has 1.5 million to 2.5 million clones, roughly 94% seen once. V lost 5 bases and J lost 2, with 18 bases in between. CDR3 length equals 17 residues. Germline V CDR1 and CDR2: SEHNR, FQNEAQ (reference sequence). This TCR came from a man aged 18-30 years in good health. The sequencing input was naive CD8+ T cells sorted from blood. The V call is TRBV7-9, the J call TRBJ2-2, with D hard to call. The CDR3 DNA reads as TGTGCCAGCAGCCCCCACCGGGTGGGGATTAACACCGGGGAGCTGTTTTTT. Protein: CASSPHRVGINTGELFF.